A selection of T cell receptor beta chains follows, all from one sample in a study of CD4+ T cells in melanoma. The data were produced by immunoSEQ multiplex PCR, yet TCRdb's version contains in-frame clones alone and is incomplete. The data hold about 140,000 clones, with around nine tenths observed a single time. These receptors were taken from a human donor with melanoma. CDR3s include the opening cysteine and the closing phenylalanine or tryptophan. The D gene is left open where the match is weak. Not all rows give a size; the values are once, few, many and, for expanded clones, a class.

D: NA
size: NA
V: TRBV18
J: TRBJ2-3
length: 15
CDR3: CASSPISGGTDTQYF
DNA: TGTGCCAGCTCACCCATTAGCGGAGGCACAGATACGCAGTATTTT

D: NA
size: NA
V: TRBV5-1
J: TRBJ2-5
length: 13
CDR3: CASRGGAQETQYF
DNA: TGCGCCTCTAGGGGGGGGGCTCAAGAGACCCAGTACTTC

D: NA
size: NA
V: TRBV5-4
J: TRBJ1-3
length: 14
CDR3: CASSEDRAGNTIYF
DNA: TGTGCCAGCAGCGAGGACAGAGCTGGAAACACCATATATTTT

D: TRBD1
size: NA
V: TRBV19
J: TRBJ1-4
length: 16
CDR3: CATQTGPTATNEKLFF
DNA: TGTGCCACTCAGACAGGGCCAACTGCAACTAATGAAAAACTGTTTTTT

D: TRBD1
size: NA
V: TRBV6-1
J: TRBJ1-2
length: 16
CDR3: CASSGLQGRPNYGYTF
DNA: TGTGCCAGCAGTGGACTACAGGGGAGACCTAACTATGGCTACACCTTC

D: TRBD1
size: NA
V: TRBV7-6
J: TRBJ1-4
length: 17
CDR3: CASSTGQIRGRNEKLFF
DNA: TGTGCCAGCAGCACGGGACAGATTCGCGGGAGAAATGAAAAACTGTTTTTT

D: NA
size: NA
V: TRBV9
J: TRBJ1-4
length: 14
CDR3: CASSAGITNEKLFF
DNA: TGTGCCAGCAGCGCAGGGATCACTAATGAAAAACTGTTTTTT

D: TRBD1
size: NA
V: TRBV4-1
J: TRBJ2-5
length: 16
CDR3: CASSQEVQGARETQYF
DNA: TGCGCCAGCAGCCAAGAAGTGCAGGGGGCCAGGGAGACCCAGTACTTC

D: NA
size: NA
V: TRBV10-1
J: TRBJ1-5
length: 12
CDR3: CASSEGNQPQHF
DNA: TGCGCCAGCAGTGAGGGGAATCAGCCCCAGCATTTT

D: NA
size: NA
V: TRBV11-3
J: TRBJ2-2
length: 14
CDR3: CASSLSGRTGELFF
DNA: TGTGCCAGCAGCCTATCCGGGCGCACCGGGGAGCTGTTTTTT

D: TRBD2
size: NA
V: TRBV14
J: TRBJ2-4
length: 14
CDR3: CAGGLDMAKNIQYF
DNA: TGTGCCGGAGGACTAGATATGGCCAAAAACATTCAGTACTTC

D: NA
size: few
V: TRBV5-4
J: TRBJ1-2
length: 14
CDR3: CASSLRGYNYGYTF
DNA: TGTGCCAGCAGCTTGCGAGGGTATAACTATGGCTACACCTTC

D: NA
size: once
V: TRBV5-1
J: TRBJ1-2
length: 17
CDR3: CASSLGALAGTNYGYTF
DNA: TGCGCCAGCAGCTTGGGAGCTTTGGCAGGGACTAACTATGGCTACACCTTC

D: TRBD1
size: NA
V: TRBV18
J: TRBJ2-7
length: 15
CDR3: CASSPEYRGSYEQYF
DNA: TGTGCCAGCTCACCAGAGTACAGGGGTTCCTACGAGCAGTACTTC